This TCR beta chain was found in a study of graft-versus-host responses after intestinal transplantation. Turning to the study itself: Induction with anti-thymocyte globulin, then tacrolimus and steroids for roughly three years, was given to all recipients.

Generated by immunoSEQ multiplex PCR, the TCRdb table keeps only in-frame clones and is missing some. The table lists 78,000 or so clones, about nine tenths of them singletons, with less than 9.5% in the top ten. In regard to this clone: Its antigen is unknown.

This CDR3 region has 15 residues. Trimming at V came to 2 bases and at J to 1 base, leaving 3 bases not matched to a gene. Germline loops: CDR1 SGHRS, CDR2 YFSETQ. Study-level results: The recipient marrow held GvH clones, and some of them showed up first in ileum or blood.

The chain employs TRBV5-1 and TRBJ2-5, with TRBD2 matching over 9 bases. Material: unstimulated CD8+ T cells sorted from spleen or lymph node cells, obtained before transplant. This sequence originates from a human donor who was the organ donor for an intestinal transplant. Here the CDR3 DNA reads TGCGCCAGCAGCTTACTAGCGGGTACCCAAGAGACCCAGTACTTC. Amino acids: CASSLLAGTQETQYF.